The rows below give T cell receptor beta chains drawn from one sample of a study of shared clonotypes between healthy human individuals. Profiling relied on immunoSEQ multiplex PCR, and the TCRdb table lists in-frame clones only, not all of them. The data show more than 2,000,000 clones, approximately 90% seen once. Sequenced material: naive CD4+ T cells sorted from blood. The receptor source for this set is a man between 18 and 35 years old in good health. Both conserved end residues are part of each CDR3. D genes are given only for firm matches. Expanded clones are given a class, and other clones once, few, many or no size at all.

D | J | size | V | DNA | CDR3
. | TRBJ2-2 | . | TRBV25-1 | TGTGCCAGCAGTGCTCCAGGTATCACCGGGGAGCTGTTTTTT | CASSAPGITGELFF
. | TRBJ1-5 | . | TRBV9 | TGTGCCAGCAGCGTAGGAACGACTAGCAATCAGCCCCAGCATTTT | CASSVGTTSNQPQHF
. | TRBJ2-7 | . | TRBV9 | TGTGCCAGCAGCGTAGAGGGCAGTACCTACGAGCAGTACTTC | CASSVEGSTYEQYF
. | TRBJ2-3 | . | TRBV19 | TGTGCCAGTAGTCCGGGACTGAGCACAGATACGCAGTATTTT | CASSPGLSTDTQYF
TRBD1 | TRBJ2-5 | . | TRBV6-6 | TGTGCCAGCAGCCCCGGACAGGGAGGAGAGACCCAGTACTTC | CASSPGQGGETQYF
. | TRBJ1-6 | . | TRBV19 | TGTGCCAGTAGGGTCGACGGAGCCTATAATTCACCCCTCCACTTT | CASRVDGAYNSPLHF
TRBD1 | TRBJ2-7 | . | TRBV6-5 | TGTGCCAGCAGTTACTCGAGGACAGGGTTCGAGCAGTACTTC | CASSYSRTGFEQYF
TRBD2 | TRBJ2-7 | . | TRBV7-2 | TGTGCCAGCAGCCCGAGTAGCGGGAGCGCCTACGAGCAGTACTTC | CASSPSSGSAYEQYF
. | TRBJ2-7 | . | TRBV7-8 | TGTGCCAGCACAAGCGGGTCCTACGAGCAGTACTTC | CASTSGSYEQYF
. | TRBJ1-2 | . | TRBV7-2 | TGTGCCAGCAGCCCCCTCGGGATCGGCTACACCTTC | CASSPLGIGYTF
TRBD2 | TRBJ2-1 | . | TRBV9 | TGTGCCAGCAGCGTGGGGACTAGCGGGAAGCCCTACAATGAGCAGTTCTTC | CASSVGTSGKPYNEQFF
. | TRBJ2-7 | . | TRBV6-4 | TGTGCCAGCAGTGACTCGCAGGGCTTCAGCTCCTACGAGCAGTACTTC | CASSDSQGFSSYEQYF
. | TRBJ2-4 | . | TRBV21-1 | TGTGCCAGCTCTCAGGGCAGAGCCAAAAACATTCAGTACTTC | CASSQGRAKNIQYF
. | TRBJ2-7 | once | TRBV5-1 | TGCGCCAGCAGCTTCTCTCAGGGGTACGAGCAGTACTTC | CASSFSQGYEQYF
TRBD1 | TRBJ1-1 | . | TRBV29-1 | TGCAGCGCGGGACAGGGAGGCACTGAAGCTTTCTTT | CSAGQGGTEAFF
. | TRBJ2-2 | . | TRBV7-2 | TGTGCCAGCAGCTTAGTTAGGGTCCGCGGGGAGCTGTTTTTT | CASSLVRVRGELFF
. | TRBJ1-2 | once | TRBV4-1 | TGCGCCAGCAGGCCGGGGGGCACCTTCTATGGCTACACCTTC | CASRPGGTFYGYTF
TRBD1 | TRBJ1-2 | . | TRBV4-1 | TGCGCCAGCAGCGCGGGACAGTTGGGCTATGGCTACACCTTC | CASSAGQLGYGYTF
. | TRBJ1-3 | once | TRBV28 | TGTGCCAGCAGTTTATCCAAGAACTCTGGAAACACCATATATTTT | CASSLSKNSGNTIYF
. | TRBJ2-5 | . | TRBV5-4 | TGTGCCAGCAGCTTGGGCGAGGGGAGCCAAGAGACCCAGTACTTC | CASSLGEGSQETQYF
. | TRBJ2-5 | . | TRBV7-8 | TGTGCCAGCAGCCGACCCTACCGGGCCCTATCCTACCAAGAGACCCAGTACTTC | CASSRPYRALSYQETQYF
TRBD2 | TRBJ2-5 | . | TRBV18 | TGTGCCAGCTCACCACAAGGACTAGCGGCTAAAGAGACCCAGTACTTC | CASSPQGLAAKETQYF
TRBD1 | TRBJ1-2 | . | TRBV2 | TGTGCCAGCAGCGACAGGGGAAGTCGAGGCTACACCTTC | CASSDRGSRGYTF
. | TRBJ2-1 | . | TRBV20-1 | TGCAGTGCTAGTATGGCGGGTGAGCAGTTCTTC | CSASMAGEQFF
. | TRBJ2-2 | . | TRBV7-9 | TGTGCCAGCAGCTTCACACTAGCCTCGGGTACCGGGGAGCTGTTTTTT | CASSFTLASGTGELFF
TRBD2 | TRBJ2-7 | . | TRBV28 | TGTGCCAGCGGAGGCTCGGGCGGGGGGTACGAGCAGTACTTC | CASGGSGGGYEQYF
. | TRBJ2-6 | . | TRBV5-6 | TGTGCCAGCATCCCGCTACTGGGGGGATCTGGGGCCAACGTCCTGACTTTC | CASIPLLGGSGANVLTF
. | TRBJ1-1 | . | TRBV11-2 | TGTGCCAGCAGCTTAGAGGGGGGAATCTCTGAAGCTTTCTTT | CASSLEGGISEAFF
. | TRBJ2-3 | . | TRBV19 | TGTGCCAGTAGTATAGACTTCCCTCGGGGGCTGAAGGCAGATACGCAGTATTTT | CASSIDFPRGLKADTQYF
. | TRBJ2-5 | . | TRBV11-2 | TGTGCCAGCAGCTCACTAAGGGGTCGACAGATCCTCCAAGAGACCCAGTACTTC | CASSSLRGRQILQETQYF
. | TRBJ2-5 | . | TRBV19 | TGTGCCAGTAGTAACGGGGGGACAGGCCACCAAGAGACCCAGTACTTC | CASSNGGTGHQETQYF
. | TRBJ1-5 | . | TRBV19 | TGTGCCAGTATGGGGGCTAGCAATCAGCCCCAGCATTTT | CASMGASNQPQHF
TRBD2 | TRBJ2-1 | . | TRBV11-3 | TGTGCCAGCAGCATGGGACTAGGTTACAATGAGCAGTTCTTC | CASSMGLGYNEQFF
TRBD1 | TRBJ1-4 | . | TRBV27 | TGTGCCAGCAGTCGGCAGGGGGATAATGAAAAACTGTTTTTT | CASSRQGDNEKLFF
. | TRBJ2-2 | . | TRBV18 | TGTGCCAGCTCACCATCGACCGGGGAGCTGTTTTTT | CASSPSTGELFF
TRBD2 | TRBJ2-5 | . | TRBV6-5 | TGTGCCAGCAGTTACGGTCTAGCGGCCCAAGAGACCCAGTACTTC | CASSYGLAAQETQYF
. | TRBJ2-7 | . | TRBV5-5 | TGTGCCAGCAGCAAATTACAGGGTCCAACCTACGAGCAGTACTTC | CASSKLQGPTYEQYF
. | TRBJ2-5 | . | TRBV19 | TGTGCCAGTAGTTCCCGTGGAGAGACCCAGTACTTC | CASSSRGETQYF
. | TRBJ2-3 | . | TRBV10-3 | TGTGCCATCAGTGAGTGGCGGGCGGCGGAAAACACAGATACGCAGTATTTT | CAISEWRAAENTDTQYF